This TCR beta chain originates from a study of cytomegalovirus exposure and HLA in healthy donors. This cohort consisted of healthy bone marrow donors. This PCR relied on a set of 60 Vbeta primers and 13 Jbeta primers. The data were produced by immunoSEQ multiplex PCR, yet TCRdb's version contains in-frame clones alone and is incomplete. The table includes around 130,000 clones, approximately 72% detected once. Between the trimmed V and J ends, which lost 5 bases and 6 bases, there was a span of 5 bases. The CDR3 spans 11 residues. Germline CDR1 MDHEN, CDR2 SYDVKM. With regard to this clone: Its antigen is unidentified.

Study-level points and caveats: The classifier reportedly diagnosed cytomegalovirus status with high sensitivity and specificity. A further, later analysis showed that HLA-associated TCR beta chains (compared with equally common others) were more clonally expanded.

This TCR was sampled from a man aged 18 to 30 in good health and CMV-seronegative. The rearrangement uses TRBV28 and TRBJ1-5, with D uncertain. Sequencing was done on a sample of PBMCs. The CDR3 DNA reads as TGTGCCAGCAGTCCCGGTCAGCCCCAGCATTTT. It yields the protein CASSPGQPQHF.